This T cell receptor (beta chain) derives from a study of cytomegalovirus exposure and HLA in healthy donors. Germline CDR1 is LNHDA and CDR2 is SQIVND (reference sequence). The CDR3 is 16 residues long. V dropped 4 bases and J dropped 3; count of bases not matched to a gene: 8. 60 Vbeta and 13 Jbeta primers were used in PCR. This table comes from immunoSEQ multiplex PCR, and its TCRdb copy is limited to in-frame clones, with some not included. Altogether about 150,000 clones are present, roughly 70% being singletons, with the ten largest covering about 9.4%. The rearrangement uses TRBV19 and TRBJ1-1, with 10 bases identical to TRBD1. What was sequenced was PBMCs. The clonotype originates from a man younger than 40 in good health and CMV-seropositive. CDR3 amino acids: CASSTSRQGAYTEAFF. DNA for the CDR3: TGTGCCAGTAGTACCTCAAGACAGGGGGCGTACACTGAAGCTTTCTTT.